The 14 T cell receptor beta chains presented below share a single source sample, sequenced in a study of blood T cell repertoires in COVID-19. Sequenced by immunoSEQ multiplex PCR; TCRdb stores in-frame clones only, minus some. The repertoire consists of about 220,000 clones, with roughly nine tenths occurring once and the leading ten covering more than 2.5%. Sample: PBMCs or T cells enriched from blood (not recorded which). The receptors stem from a woman under 40 who had recovered from COVID-19.

The genes are TRBV3-1 (or the pseudogene TRBV3-2) and TRBJ1-4; D gene unclear. Deletions cut 0 bases from V and 3 bases from J, with 11 bases between. The CDR3 length is 16 residues. CDR1 LGHDT and CDR2 YNNKEL come from the germline V gene (reference sequence). The CDR3 region is CASSQDFQVPNEKLFF. In DNA form, the CDR3 reads TGTGCCAGCAGCCAAGATTTTCAGGTACCTAATGAAAAACTGTTTTTT.

This clone was seen once. V gene TRBV5-8 combines with J gene TRBJ2-7; TRBD1 aligns across 8 bases. The CDR3 contains 13 residues. The V and J ends lost 4 bases and 5 bases, in that order; junction bases with no gene match: 5. Germline CDR1 and CDR2: SGHTS and YDEGEE. As DNA, the CDR3 is TGTGCCAGCAGCCAGACAGGGGCGGACGAGCAGTACTTC. It is translated as CASSQTGADEQYF. The whole variable domain, filled in from reference TRBV5-8 and TRBJ2-7, reads EAGVTQSPTHLIKTRGQQATLRCSPISGHTSVYWYQQALGLGLQFLLWYDEGEERNRGNFPPRFSGRQFPNYSSELNVNALELEDSALYLCASSQTGADEQYFGPGTRLTVT.

The rearrangement uses TRBV4-2 and TRBJ1-1, with a weak D call TRBD1 (5 bases). V shed 2 bases and J shed 7 bases, with 11 bases lying between them. Germline assignment: CDR1 LGHNA and CDR2 YNFKEQ. The CDR3 is 13 amino acids. The CDR3 protein is CASSQLLTDEAFF. CDR3 bases: TGTGCCAGCAGCCAACTATTGACAGATGAAGCTTTCTTT.

This chain connects TRBV6-5 to TRBJ1-1; TRBD1 matches 8 bases. The CDR3 spans 11 residues. Germline V gene data show CDR1 as MNHEY and CDR2 as SVGAGI. V gave up 5 bases and J gave up 11 bases; unmatched junction bases: 4. CDR3 amino acids: CASSQGADAFF. The CDR3 nucleotides read TGTGCCAGCAGTCAGGGGGCGGATGCTTTCTTT.

The chain is built from TRBV19 and TRBJ1-4; 11 bases agree with TRBD1. CDR1 LNHDA and CDR2 SQIVND come from the germline V gene (reference sequence). This CDR3 spans 15 amino acids. The V segment lost 3 bases and the J segment 8 bases; nucleotides outside the gene matches: 5. CDR3 region: CASSMGQGGGEKLFF. The DNA for the CDR3 is TGTGCCAGTAGTATGGGACAGGGGGGCGGGGAAAAACTGTTTTTT.

This chain links TRBV5-6 with TRBJ2-5; 7 positions match TRBD1. Germline V lookup: CDR1 SGHDT, CDR2 YYEEEE. This CDR3 contains 13 residues. J lost 5 bases, V lost 4 bases, and 5 bases had no gene match. CDR3 in amino acids: CASSLRQGETQYF. In nucleotides, the CDR3 is TGTGCCAGCAGCCTCAGACAGGGCGAGACCCAGTACTTC.

A single count supports this clone. V gene TRBV4-1 combines with J gene TRBJ1-1; D remains ambiguous. Trimming cost V 3 bases and J 4 bases, with 12 bases left between them. This CDR3 is built from 14 residues. The V gene's germline CDR1 is MGHRA and CDR2 YSYEKL. The CDR3 nucleotides are TGCGCCAGCAGCCATCTATATTTGAGCACTGAAGCTTTCTTT. Residues: CASSHLYLSTEAFF.

This clone has just one count. The chain joins TRBV11-3 to TRBJ2-5; 8 nucleotides line up with TRBD1. Trimming removed 5 bases from V and 5 bases from J; junction bases left unmatched: 10. The V gene's germline CDR1 is SGHNT and CDR2 YENEEA. The CDR3 sequence is 15 residues long. The CDR3 loop is CASSRRTGPHETQYF. The DNA for the CDR3 is TGTGCCAGCAGCCGCCGGACAGGGCCGCACGAGACCCAGTACTTC.

This clone was counted once. The genes are TRBV28 and TRBJ1-5; D is uncertain. CDR3 size: 17 residues. The germline gives CDR1 MDHEN, CDR2 SYDVKM. Trimming stripped 4 bases from V and 0 bases from J, with 16 bases between. The CDR3 DNA reads TGTGCCAGCAGTTCCCCCAGTTCTTGGGCTAGCAATCAGCCCCAGCATTTT. Protein product: CASSSPSSWASNQPQHF.

The chain recombines TRBV5-5 with TRBJ1-1; no reliable D call. V was pared by 2 bases and J by 2 bases, with 13 bases between. This CDR3 region has 15 residues. Looked up from germline, CDR1 is SGHKS and CDR2 is YYEKEE (reference sequence). This CDR3 reads CASSFGSVPNTEAFF. CDR3 DNA sequence: TGTGCCAGCAGCTTCGGGTCAGTCCCTAACACTGAAGCTTTCTTT.

J is TRBJ1-2 and V is TRBV2; the match to TRBD1 covers 8 bases. This CDR3 is 15 amino acids long. J lost 0 bases, V lost 8 bases, and 8 bases had no gene match. Looked up from germline, CDR1 is SNHLY and CDR2 is FYNNEI. In DNA form, the CDR3 reads TGTGCCAGCCCCTCAGGGGGCCGAGCTAACTATGGCTACACCTTC. Protein sequence: CASPSGGRANYGYTF. Using reference TRBV2 and TRBJ1-2 for the parts outside the CDR3, the full variable domain is EPEVTQTPSHQVTQMGQEVILRCVPISNHLYFYWYRQILGQKVEFLVSFYNNEISEKSEIFDDQFSVERPDGSNFTLKIRSTKLEDSAMYFCASPSGGRANYGYTFGSGTRLTVV.

The rearrangement joins TRBV3-1 (or the pseudogene TRBV3-2) to TRBJ1-2; no reliable D call. Trimming removed 2 bases at V and 6 bases at J, with 7 bases between. Germline V lookup: CDR1 LGHDT, CDR2 YNNKEL (reference sequence). This CDR3 contains 12 residues. The chain's CDR3 is CASSQSTHGYTF. CDR3 nucleotides: TGTGCCAGCAGCCAAAGTACTCATGGCTACACCTTC.

This clone has just a few counts. The V call is TRBV20-1, the J call TRBJ2-5, with TRBD2 matching 12 bases. The germline CDR1 and CDR2 sequences are DFQATT and SNEGSKA (reference sequence). With V trimmed by 3 bases and J by 4 bases, 12 bases remained unmatched. This CDR3 contains 17 residues. CDR3 residues: CSASEASGGARGETQYF. In DNA, the CDR3 is TGCAGTGCTAGTGAGGCTAGCGGGGGGGCGAGGGGAGAGACCCAGTACTTC.

This clone has at least ten counts. The chain links TRBV6-5 to TRBJ2-7; the match to TRBD1 covers 9 bases. CDR1 is MNHEY and CDR2 is SVGAGI in the germline V gene. CDR3 length equals 13 residues. V gave up 10 bases and J gave up 5 bases; unmatched junction bases: 9. CDR3 in amino acids: CATTGTGLNEQYF. The CDR3 coding sequence is TGTGCCACAACCGGGACAGGGCTCAACGAGCAGTACTTC.